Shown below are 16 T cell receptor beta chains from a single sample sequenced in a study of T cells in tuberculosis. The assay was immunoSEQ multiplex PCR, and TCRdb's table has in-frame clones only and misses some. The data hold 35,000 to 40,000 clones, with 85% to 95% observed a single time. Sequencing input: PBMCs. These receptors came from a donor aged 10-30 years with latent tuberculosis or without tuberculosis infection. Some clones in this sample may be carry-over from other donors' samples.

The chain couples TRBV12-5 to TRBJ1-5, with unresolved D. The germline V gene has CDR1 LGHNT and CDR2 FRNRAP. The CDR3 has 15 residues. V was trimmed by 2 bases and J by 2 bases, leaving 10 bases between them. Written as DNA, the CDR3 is TGTGCTAGTGGTTTGTTCCAGGAAGGCAATCAGCCCCAGCATTTT. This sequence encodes CASGLFQEGNQPQHF.

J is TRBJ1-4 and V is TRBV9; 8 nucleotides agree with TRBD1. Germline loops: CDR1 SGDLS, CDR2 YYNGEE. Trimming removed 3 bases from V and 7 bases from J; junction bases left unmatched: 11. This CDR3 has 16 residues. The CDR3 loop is CASSGGTTGTGEKLFF. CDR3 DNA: TGTGCCAGCAGCGGGGGGACGACAGGGACAGGTGAAAAACTGTTTTTT. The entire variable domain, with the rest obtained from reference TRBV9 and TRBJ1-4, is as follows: DSGVTQTPKHLITATGQRVTLRCSPRSGDLSVYWYQQSLDQGLQFLIQYYNGEERAKGNILERFSAQQFPDLHSELNLSSLELGDSALYFCASSGGTTGTGEKLFFGSGTQLSVL.

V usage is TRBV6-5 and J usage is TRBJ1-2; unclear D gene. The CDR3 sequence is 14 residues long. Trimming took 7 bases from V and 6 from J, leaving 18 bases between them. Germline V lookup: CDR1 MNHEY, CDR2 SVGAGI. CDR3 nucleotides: TGTGCCAGCACCCCCGGGCGGGAGTTGGATGGCTACACCTTC. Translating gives CASTPGRELDGYTF.

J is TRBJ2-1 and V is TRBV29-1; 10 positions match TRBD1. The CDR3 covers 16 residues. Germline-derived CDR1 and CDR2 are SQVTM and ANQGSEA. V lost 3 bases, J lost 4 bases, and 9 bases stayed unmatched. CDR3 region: CSVEDGVGQGYNEQFF. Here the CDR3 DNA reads TGCAGCGTTGAGGATGGTGTGGGACAGGGGTACAATGAGCAGTTCTTC.

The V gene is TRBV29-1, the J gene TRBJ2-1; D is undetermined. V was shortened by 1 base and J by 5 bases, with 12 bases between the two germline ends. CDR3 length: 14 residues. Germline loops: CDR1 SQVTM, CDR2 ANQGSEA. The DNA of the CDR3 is TGCAGCGTTGAAGGGTCTTGGAGCGACAATGAGCAGTTCTTC. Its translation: CSVEGSWSDNEQFF.

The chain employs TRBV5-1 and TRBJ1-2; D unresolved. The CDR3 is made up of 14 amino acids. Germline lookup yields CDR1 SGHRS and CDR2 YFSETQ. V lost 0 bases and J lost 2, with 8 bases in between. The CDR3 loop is CASSLGAGNYGYTF. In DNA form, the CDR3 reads TGCGCCAGCAGCTTGGGTGCCGGGAACTATGGCTACACCTTC.

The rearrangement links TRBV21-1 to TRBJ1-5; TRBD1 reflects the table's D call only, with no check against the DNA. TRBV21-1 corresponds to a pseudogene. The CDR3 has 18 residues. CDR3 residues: CASSKGGQALGCNQPQHF. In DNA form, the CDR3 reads TGTGCCAGCAGCAAAGGAGGACAGGCCTTGGGGTGCAATCAGCCCCAGCATTTT.

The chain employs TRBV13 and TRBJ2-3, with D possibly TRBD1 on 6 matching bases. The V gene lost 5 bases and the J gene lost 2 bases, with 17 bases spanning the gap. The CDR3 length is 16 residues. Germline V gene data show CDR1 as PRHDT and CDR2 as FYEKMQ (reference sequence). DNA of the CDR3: TGTGCCAGCAGCCCAAGTGACAGGTACTACACAGATACGCAGTATTTT. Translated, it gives CASSPSDRYYTDTQYF. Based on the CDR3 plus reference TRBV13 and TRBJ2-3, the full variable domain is AAGVIQSPRHLIKEKRETATLKCYPIPRHDTVYWYQQGPGQDPQFLISFYEKMQSDKGSIPDRFSAQQFSDYHSELNMSSLELGDSALYFCASSPSDRYYTDTQYFGPGTRLTVL.

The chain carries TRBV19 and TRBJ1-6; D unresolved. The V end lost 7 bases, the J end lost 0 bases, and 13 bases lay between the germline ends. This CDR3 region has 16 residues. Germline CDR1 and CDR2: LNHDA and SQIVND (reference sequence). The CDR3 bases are TGTGCCAGTAATCCCGGAGCGAGCTCCTATAATTCACCCCTCCACTTT. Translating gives CASNPGASSYNSPLHF. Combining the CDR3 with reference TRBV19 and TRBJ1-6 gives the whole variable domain DGGITQSPKYLFRKEGQNVTLSCEQNLNHDAMYWYRQDPGQGLRLIYYSQIVNDFQKGDIAEGYSVSREKKESFPLTVTSAQKNPTAFYLCASNPGASSYNSPLHFGNGTRLTVT.

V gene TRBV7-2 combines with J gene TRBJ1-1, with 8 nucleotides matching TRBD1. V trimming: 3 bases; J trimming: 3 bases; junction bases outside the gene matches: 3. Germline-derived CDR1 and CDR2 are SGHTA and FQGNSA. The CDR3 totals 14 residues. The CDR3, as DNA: TGTGCCAGCAGCTTCACAGGGGGGGACACTGAAGCTTTCTTT. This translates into CASSFTGGDTEAFF. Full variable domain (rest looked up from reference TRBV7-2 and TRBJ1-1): GAGVSQSPSNKVTEKGKDVELRCDPISGHTALYWYRQSLGQGLEFLIYFQGNSAPDKSGLPSDRFSAERTGGSVSTLTIQRTQQEDSAVYLCASSFTGGDTEAFFGQGTRLTVV.

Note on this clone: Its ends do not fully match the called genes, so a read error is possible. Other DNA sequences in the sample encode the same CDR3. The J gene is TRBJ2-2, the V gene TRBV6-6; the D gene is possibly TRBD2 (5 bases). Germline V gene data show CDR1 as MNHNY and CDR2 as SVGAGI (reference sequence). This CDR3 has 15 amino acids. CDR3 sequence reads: CASSYSVQHTGELFF. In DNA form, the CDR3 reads TGTGCCAGCAGTTACTCGGTACAGCACACCGGGGAGCTATTTTTT.

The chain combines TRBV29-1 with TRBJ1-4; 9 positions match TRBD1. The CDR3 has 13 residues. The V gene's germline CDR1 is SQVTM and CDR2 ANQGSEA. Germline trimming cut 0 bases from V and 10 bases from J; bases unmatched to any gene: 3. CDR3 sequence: CSVEEQGARKLFF. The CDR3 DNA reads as TGCAGCGTTGAAGAACAGGGGGCGCGAAAACTGTTTTTT.

The CDR3: CASSQVATGQTEAFF. CDR3 bases: TGTGCCAGCAGCCAAGTCGCGACAGGGCAGACTGAAGCTTTCTTT. This rearrangement joins TRBV14 to TRBJ1-1; the match to TRBD1 covers 7 bases. The CDR3 covers 15 residues. J lost 5 bases, V lost 1 base, and 7 bases had no gene match. The V gene's germline CDR1 is SGHDN and CDR2 FVKESK.

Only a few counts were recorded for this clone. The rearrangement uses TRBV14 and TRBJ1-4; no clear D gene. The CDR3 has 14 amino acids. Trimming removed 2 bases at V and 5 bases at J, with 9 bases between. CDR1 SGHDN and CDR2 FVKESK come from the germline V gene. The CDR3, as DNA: TGTGCCAGCAGCCAATTAAGCGGAAATGAAAAACTGTTTTTT. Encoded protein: CASSQLSGNEKLFF.

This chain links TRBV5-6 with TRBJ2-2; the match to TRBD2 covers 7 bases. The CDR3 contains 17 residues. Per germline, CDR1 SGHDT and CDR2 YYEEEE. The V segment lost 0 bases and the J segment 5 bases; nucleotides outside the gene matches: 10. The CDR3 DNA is TGTGCCAGCAGCTTGGCGAAGGGAGGGGCATGGACCGGGGAGCTGTTTTTT. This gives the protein CASSLAKGGAWTGELFF.

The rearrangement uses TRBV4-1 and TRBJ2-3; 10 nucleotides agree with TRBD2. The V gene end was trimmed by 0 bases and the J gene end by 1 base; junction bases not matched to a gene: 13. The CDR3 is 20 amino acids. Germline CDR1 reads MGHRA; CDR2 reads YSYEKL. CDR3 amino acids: CASSQDVLAGAGVRTDTQYF. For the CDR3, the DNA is TGCGCCAGCAGCCAAGACGTCCTAGCGGGGGCAGGGGTCCGCACAGATACGCAGTATTTT.